This T cell receptor (beta chain) was recorded in a study of blood T cell repertoires in COVID-19. CDR1 and CDR2 (germline): SEHNR, FQNEAQ (reference sequence). Trimming shortened V by 5 bases and J by 4 bases, and 13 bases separated the two germline ends. This CDR3 is built from 14 residues. Participants were aged roughly 18 to 95 years, lived in about two dozen US areas, and enrolled virtually. Which cohort a participant joined came from the clinical history participants gave. Two negative PCRs, clearance, or symptom resolution characterized the recovered Cohort 3 donors. This clone was seen a handful of times. Produced via immunoSEQ multiplex PCR; TCRdb's table is partial and in-frame only. This repertoire shows about 300,000 clones, about nine tenths found once; its top ten account for 4.5% to 6.5%.

Material for sequencing was PBMCs or T cells enriched from blood (not recorded which). The sequence derives from a man aged 55 to 70 who had recovered from COVID-19. The rearrangement uses TRBV7-9 and TRBJ2-3; D is possibly TRBD2 (6 bases). CDR3 region: CASSLQGGPDTQYF. The CDR3 DNA reads as TGTGCCAGCAGCCTTCAGGGAGGTCCAGATACGCAGTATTTT. The whole variable domain, remainder taken from reference TRBV7-9 and TRBJ2-3, is DTGVSQNPRHKITKRGQNVTFRCDPISEHNRLYWYRQTLGQGPEFLTYFQNEAQLEKSRLLSDRFSAERPKGSFSTLEIQRTEQGDSAMYLCASSLQGGPDTQYFGPGTRLTVL.